The entry below describes one TCR beta chain. The sample is drawn from a study of blood T cell repertoires in COVID-19. About the study: Sites across the United States, Italy and Spain contributed samples from acute and convalescent COVID-19. T cells, B-cell-depleted T cells, or PBMCs provided the cDNA or gDNA that served as material.

This CDR3 has 14 amino acids. Deletions cut 0 bases from V and 9 bases from J, with 13 bases between. Germline assignment: CDR1 SGDLS and CDR2 YYNGEE. Under the authors' procedure: Nucleated cell counts were estimated from reference gene primer amplification. The protocol was immunoSEQ multiplex PCR, while the TCRdb copy is restricted to in-frame clones and leaves out a portion. The V and J calls and the clone size are those of that table, but D and trimming were determined from the DNA. The sample lists about 80,000 clones, roughly 90% occurring once. The clonotype originates from a woman aged 80 or older with active or convalescent COVID-19. Sequencing was performed on peripheral blood. The rearrangement links TRBV9 to TRBJ2-1, with a possible D match to TRBD2 (5 bases). Written as DNA, the CDR3 is TGTGCCAGCAGCGTAGTAGGACTGGCTAGTGAGCAGTTCTTC. Its translation is CASSVVGLASEQFF.